A selection of T cell receptor beta chains follows, all from one sample in a study of blood T cell repertoires in COVID-19. This table comes from immunoSEQ multiplex PCR, and its TCRdb copy is limited to in-frame clones, with some not included. The sample carries 200,000 to 250,000 clones, about 85% recorded once. What was sequenced was peripheral blood. These receptors were obtained from a woman aged 45 to 65 with COVID-19, enrolled during active disease. The CDR3 runs from the conserved cysteine through the conserved F or W. A D gene is named only where the DNA matches it firmly. Expanded clones get a size class; other rows say once, few or many, or leave the size out.

abundance,j_gene,v_gene,d_gene,CDR3nt,CDR3aa
NA,TRBJ1-4,TRBV30,TRBD1,TGTGCCGGGCGGACAGGGCTTAATGAAAAACTGTTTTTT,CAGRTGLNEKLFF
NA,TRBJ1-2,TRBV15,TRBD1,TGTGCCACCAGCAGAGGTGGGACAGGGAACTATGGCTACACCTTC,CATSRGGTGNYGYTF
NA,TRBJ2-7,TRBV11-1,NA,TGTGCCAGCAGCTTCAGTCGGGTTCTGGACGAGCAGTACTTC,CASSFSRVLDEQYF
few,TRBJ2-3,TRBV3-1/TRBV3-2,TRBD1,TGTGCCAGCAGCCAAGAGCCTCGATGGGGGACAGGGGGAGGGGATACGCAGTATTTT,CASSQEPRWGTGGGDTQYF
NA,TRBJ1-1,TRBV10-3,NA,TGTGCCATCTCCCAGGTTGCATTTACTGAAGCTTTCTTT,CAISQVAFTEAFF
NA,TRBJ1-2,TRBV28,NA,TGTGCCAGCAGTTTGTCCCCGACTGGAAACTATGGCTACACCTTC,CASSLSPTGNYGYTF
NA,TRBJ2-5,TRBV12-2,NA,TGTGCAAGTCGCTTAGTAAAGGCAGGGGGAGAGACCCAGTACTTC,CASRLVKAGGETQYF
NA,TRBJ2-3,TRBV11-2,NA,TGTGCCAGCAGCGGGGCCACAGATACGCAGTATTTT,CASSGATDTQYF
NA,TRBJ1-6,TRBV6-5,NA,TGTGCCAGCAGTTTTGACGGGAGCCGAAGGAATTCACCCCTCCACTTT,CASSFDGSRRNSPLHF
NA,TRBJ1-1,TRBV29-1,NA,TGCAGCGTTTCCCGGGTGAACACTGAAGCTTTCTTT,CSVSRVNTEAFF
NA,TRBJ2-5,TRBV19,TRBD2,TGTGCCAGTAGTCCCCTAGCGGGGTCCTTCCAAGAGACCCAGTACTTC,CASSPLAGSFQETQYF
NA,TRBJ2-5,TRBV5-6,TRBD2,TGTGCCAGCAGTTACCCCAGACTAGCGGGTCGGGAGACCCAGTACTTC,CASSYPRLAGRETQYF
many,TRBJ2-3,TRBV19,TRBD2,TGTGCCAGTAGTAACGGGGGGGCAGATACGCAGTATTTT,CASSNGGADTQYF
NA,TRBJ1-5,TRBV12-5,TRBD1,TGTGCTAGTGCTCTAACAGGGGGCGGTCAGCCCCAGCATTTT,CASALTGGGQPQHF
NA,TRBJ1-4,TRBV4-1,TRBD1,TGCGCCAGCAGCCAAGGACAGGGGTCGAATGAAAAACTGTTTTTT,CASSQGQGSNEKLFF
NA,TRBJ1-2,TRBV27,NA,TGTGCCAGCAGTTTAAGGGTTACGGGAGGCTACACCTTC,CASSLRVTGGYTF
NA,TRBJ1-5,TRBV19,TRBD1,TGTGCCAGTAGTATGGGACAGGGCCACGGACAGCCCCAGCATTTT,CASSMGQGHGQPQHF
NA,TRBJ1-2,TRBV5-1,NA,TGCGCCAGCAGCTTGGGCCAGGCTATCTATGGCTACACCTTC,CASSLGQAIYGYTF
few,TRBJ2-3,TRBV2,TRBD2,TGTGCCAGCAAGGTCTCGGCGGGGGGTAGGACAGATACGCAGTATTTT,CASKVSAGGRTDTQYF
NA,TRBJ2-5,TRBV6-2/TRBV6-3,TRBD2,TGTGCCAGCAGCTTAGCGGGGGGGCCTCCGGAGACCCAGTACTTC,CASSLAGGPPETQYF
NA,TRBJ1-1,TRBV25-1,NA,TGTGCCAGCAGTGACCGACCAGGGGCCACTGAAGCTTTCTTT,CASSDRPGATEAFF
NA,TRBJ1-1,TRBV14,NA,TGTGCCAGCAGCCAGAAGGCCCTCAGGGTCGGGAACACTGAAGCTTTCTTT,CASSQKALRVGNTEAFF
NA,TRBJ2-1,TRBV7-3,NA,TGTGCCAGCAGCCCGCAGGGGGGTTACAATGAGCAGTTCTTC,CASSPQGGYNEQFF
NA,TRBJ1-1,TRBV5-8,TRBD1,TGTGCCAGCAGCCTATGGGACAGGGTCCCTGAAGCTTTCTTT,CASSLWDRVPEAFF
few,TRBJ2-3,TRBV11-1,NA,TGTGCCAGCAGGGGAGGGGGAGCAGATACGCAGTATTTT,CASRGGGADTQYF
NA,TRBJ1-5,TRBV29-1,NA,TGCAGCGTTGGGGTGGGAGAATCGAATCAGCCCCAGCATTTT,CSVGVGESNQPQHF
NA,TRBJ1-1,TRBV5-4,NA,TGTGCCAGCAGCCTATTGGGCATGAACACTGAAGCTTTCTTT,CASSLLGMNTEAFF
NA,TRBJ2-5,TRBV24-1,TRBD1,TGTGCCACCAGTGACCCCGGACAGGGAATCTCGGAGACCCAGTACTTC,CATSDPGQGISETQYF
NA,TRBJ2-1,TRBV24-1,TRBD2,TGTGCCACCAGTGACCCCCTACGGGAGCGGGGGGCGAGTAAAGGAGAGCAGTTCTTC,CATSDPLRERGASKGEQFF
NA,TRBJ1-6,TRBV24-1,NA,TGTGCCACCAGTGACCTATGGACAGCTTATAATTCACCCCTCCACTTT,CATSDLWTAYNSPLHF
NA,TRBJ2-2,TRBV11-3,NA,TGTGCCAGCAAGGGGGGGCATTGGACCGGGGAGCTGTTTTTT,CASKGGHWTGELFF
NA,TRBJ2-5,TRBV21-1,NA,TGTGCCAGCAGCAAAGATCGAGTAGAGACCCAGTACTTC,CASSKDRVETQYF
NA,TRBJ2-3,TRBV2,NA,TGTGCCAGCACAGGGAAATCTAGCACAGATACGCAGTATTTT,CASTGKSSTDTQYF
once,TRBJ1-1,TRBV27,TRBD1,TGTGCCAGCAGTTTAGGGACAGGGGGAGAAGCTTTCTTT,CASSLGTGGEAFF
NA,TRBJ1-1,TRBV4-1,TRBD1,TGCGCCAGCGGATTATCACAGGGGGCGAAGAACACTGAAGCTTTCTTT,CASGLSQGAKNTEAFF
NA,TRBJ1-2,TRBV19,NA,TGTGCCAGTAGTATAAAGAGTAGCGGAGGTGTCGGCTATGGCTACACCTTC,CASSIKSSGGVGYGYTF
NA,TRBJ1-2,TRBV18,NA,TGTGCCAGCTCACCGGAGAACTATGGCTACACCTTC,CASSPENYGYTF
once,TRBJ1-4,TRBV12-3/TRBV12-4,NA,TGTGCCAGCGGCCAGGGGAATGAAAAACTGTTTTTT,CASGQGNEKLFF
NA,TRBJ2-7,TRBV2,TRBD2,TGTGCCAGCACCCCTCGGACTAGCGGCACCTACGAGCAGTACTTC,CASTPRTSGTYEQYF